Sequencing of this T cell receptor (beta chain) was carried out in a study of cytomegalovirus exposure and HLA in healthy donors. Overall study findings and caveats: The study labeled 170 or so TCR beta chains cytomegalovirus-associated.

In the case of this clone: Its antigen remains unidentified.

Repertoires were generated with immunoSEQ multiplex PCR, while TCRdb's copy carries only in-frame clones and drops some. The sample lists over 60,000 clones; roughly 96% were seen once. This CDR3 is 17 amino acids long. The V gene's germline CDR1 is SGDLS and CDR2 YYNGEE. The V and J ends lost 0 bases and 3 bases respectively, with 16 bases between them. The receptor comes from a man aged 18 to 29 in good health and CMV-seronegative. The specimen sequenced was PBMCs. The V gene is TRBV9, the J gene TRBJ1-3; D is possibly TRBD1 (6 bases). The CDR3 sequence is CASSVGQETNLGNTIYF. The CDR3 nucleotides are TGTGCCAGCAGCGTAGGACAGGAAACTAATCTTGGAAACACCATATATTTT.